This note documents a single T cell receptor beta chain sequence. Authors' methods: Amplified reference gene primers provided the basis for estimating nucleated cell counts. Here immunoSEQ multiplex PCR was the method, and the copy in TCRdb shows in-frame clones only, minus some. V and J calls plus clone size are reproduced from that table; the DNA served to infer D and trimming. The sample lists 60,000 or so clones, over 60% occurring once. This sample is part of a study of blood T cell repertoires in COVID-19. About the study: Collection of acute and convalescent COVID-19 samples took place in the United States, Italy and Spain. In each case, the material was cDNA or gDNA derived from T cells, B-cell-depleted T cells, or PBMCs.

The CDR3 is made up of 15 amino acids. This receptor was obtained from a woman in her fifties or sixties with active or convalescent COVID-19. The chain couples TRBV12-2 to TRBJ1-2; the table calls TRBD1, which could not be checked here. TRBV12-2 is reported as a pseudogene. Material for sequencing was peripheral blood. CDR3 residues: CASRPPTGRVDGYTF. The CDR3 DNA is TGTGCAAGTCGACCCCCGACAGGTCGGGTGGATGGCTACACCTTC.